Below are 20 T cell receptor beta chains sequenced from a single sample in a study of control samples from healthy donors and cancer patients. The data were produced by immunoSEQ multiplex PCR, yet TCRdb's version contains in-frame clones alone and is incomplete. There are roughly 450,000 clones in the sample; approximately 90% occur only once, and more than 6% lies in the top ten. Specimen: PBMCs. The receptors were gathered from a man in his forties with head and neck cancer.

The J gene is TRBJ2-2, the V gene TRBV7-2; D is undetermined. The CDR3 is made up of 10 amino acids. From germline, CDR1 is SGHTA and CDR2 FQGNSA. V was clipped by 6 bases and J by 7 bases, with 3 bases between them. CDR3 in amino acids: CASRGGELFF. The DNA of the CDR3 is TGTGCCAGCAGAGGCGGGGAGCTGTTTTTT.

The V gene is TRBV11-3, the J gene TRBJ1-4; D is possibly TRBD1 (6 bases). CDR3 size: 16 residues. From germline, CDR1 is SGHNT and CDR2 YENEEA. Deletions cut 5 bases from V and 9 bases from J, with 22 bases between. The CDR3 sequence is CASSPCMQGSRKKLFF. Written as DNA, the CDR3 is TGTGCCAGCAGCCCCTGTATGCAGGGGTCGAGGAAAAAACTGTTTTTT.

The rearrangement joins TRBV10-3 to TRBJ1-5, with TRBD1 identical over 8 bases. Germline loops: CDR1 ENHRY, CDR2 SYGVKD. This CDR3 is built from 15 residues. V shed 6 bases, J shed 3 bases, and the junction held 7 bases outside the gene matches. CDR3 protein: CAIRGTGGNNQPQHF. CDR3 in DNA: TGTGCCATCAGAGGGACAGGCGGAAACAATCAGCCCCAGCATTTT.

This clone was picked up one time. The CDR3, as DNA: TGCGCCAGCAGCGCCCTCGGACAGGTGTCTACGAGCACTGAAGCTTTCTTT. Translating it yields CASSALGQVSTSTEAFF. The rearrangement joins TRBV4-1 to TRBJ1-1; TRBD1 aligns across 7 bases. V trimming: 5 bases; J trimming: 4 bases; junction bases outside the gene matches: 16. The germline V gene has CDR1 MGHRA and CDR2 YSYEKL. The CDR3 consists of 17 residues.

The chain is built from TRBV13 and TRBJ2-1; 14 positions agree with TRBD2. Trimming took 1 base from V and 5 from J; bases not matched to a gene: 1. CDR1 and CDR2 from the germline V gene are PRHDT and FYEKMQ (reference sequence). This CDR3 region has 16 residues. The CDR3 DNA is TGTGCCAGCAGCTTAGCGGGACTAGCGGGAGACAATGAGCAGTTCTTC. The encoded protein is CASSLAGLAGDNEQFF.

CDR3 bases: TGTGCCAGCAGGGGTGGGGACAATGAGCAGTTCTTC. Protein: CASRGGDNEQFF. The gene calls are TRBV7-9 and TRBJ2-1; D gene unclear. Germline V gene sequence: CDR1 SEHNR, CDR2 FQNEAQ (reference sequence). The CDR3 length is 12 residues. V shed 6 bases and J shed 5 bases, with 8 bases lying between them. Drawing the rest from reference TRBV7-9 and TRBJ2-1, the complete variable domain is DTGVSQNPRHKITKRGQNVTFRCDPISEHNRLYWYRQTLGQGPEFLTYFQNEAQLEKSRLLSDRFSAERPKGSFSTLEIQRTEQGDSAMYLCASRGGDNEQFFGPGTRLTVL.

The chain combines TRBV9 with TRBJ2-2; tentative D call: TRBD2 (6 bases). This CDR3 is built from 16 residues. Germline CDR1 and CDR2: SGDLS and YYNGEE. The germline V and J ends were trimmed by 2 bases and 0 bases, with 11 bases remaining between them. CDR3 amino acids: CASSVTAGSNTGELFF. In DNA form, the CDR3 reads TGTGCCAGCAGCGTCACAGCGGGCTCGAACACCGGGGAGCTGTTTTTT.

The rearrangement links TRBV3-1 (or the pseudogene TRBV3-2) to TRBJ2-5; the D is unclear. V shed 1 base and J shed 5 bases, with 8 bases lying between them. CDR3 length: 13 amino acids. CDR1 and CDR2 (germline): LGHDT, YNNKEL (reference sequence). The CDR3 coding sequence is TGTGCCAGCAGCCAAGGGGTAACGGAGACCCAGTACTTC. Protein: CASSQGVTETQYF.

The chain couples TRBV24-1 to TRBJ2-5; 8 nucleotides match TRBD1. This CDR3 region has 16 residues. J was trimmed by 1 base and V by 6 bases; bases with no gene match: 9. Germline loops: CDR1 KGHDR, CDR2 SFDVKD. The CDR3: CATSSSDRGFQETQYF. Here the CDR3 DNA reads TGTGCCACCAGTTCCTCAGACAGGGGATTCCAAGAGACCCAGTACTTC.

This clone was detected once. The identical CDR3 is also encoded by other nucleotide sequences in the sample. The chain's CDR3 is CASSLEGNGELFF. In DNA, the CDR3 is TGCGCCAGCAGCTTGGAAGGGAACGGGGAGCTGTTTTTT. The rearrangement uses TRBV5-1 and TRBJ2-2, with D uncertain. CDR1 SGHRS and CDR2 YFSETQ come from the germline V gene. The length of the CDR3 is 13 residues. V dropped 0 bases and J dropped 7 bases, with 7 bases sitting between them. Full variable domain (rest looked up from reference TRBV5-1 and TRBJ2-2): KAGVTQTPRYLIKTRGQQVTLSCSPISGHRSVSWYQQTPGQGLQFLFEYFSETQRNKGNFPGRFSGRQFSNSRSEMNVSTLELGDSALYLCASSLEGNGELFFGEGSRLTVL.

This chain links TRBV30 with TRBJ2-2; D unclear. Looked up from germline, CDR1 is GTSNPN and CDR2 is SVGIG (reference sequence). The CDR3 runs 13 residues. Trimming left V 2 bases short and J 2 bases short, with 6 bases between. CDR3 in amino acids: CAWSPLNTGELFF. The CDR3 DNA reads TGTGCCTGGAGTCCCCTCAACACCGGGGAGCTGTTTTTT. The whole variable domain, remainder taken from reference TRBV30 and TRBJ2-2, is SQTIHQWPATLVQPVGSPLSLECTVEGTSNPNLYWYRQAAGRGLQLLFYSVGIGQISSEVPQNLSASRPQDRQFILSSKKLLLSDSGFYLCAWSPLNTGELFFGEGSRLTVL.

This chain connects TRBV11-2 to TRBJ2-7; D is unclear. This CDR3 has 15 amino acids. Germline CDR1 SGHAT, CDR2 FQNNGV. Trimming stripped 7 bases from V and 2 bases from J, with 18 bases between. This chain's CDR3 is CASTIASSVAYEQYF. The CDR3 DNA reads as TGTGCCAGCACCATTGCGAGTAGTGTTGCCTACGAGCAGTACTTC. Full variable domain (outside the CDR3, taken from reference TRBV11-2 and TRBJ2-7): EAGVAQSPRYKIIEKRQSVAFWCNPISGHATLYWYQQILGQGPKLLIQFQNNGVVDDSQLPKDRFSAERLKGVDSTLKIQPAKLEDSAVYLCASTIASSVAYEQYFGPGTRLTVT.

The chain recombines TRBV19 with TRBJ2-1; no clear D gene. Germline V CDR1 and CDR2: LNHDA, SQIVND (reference sequence). The CDR3 sequence is 15 residues long. Trimming took off 5 bases at V and 7 bases at J, with 18 bases between the two ends. In DNA, the CDR3 is TGTGCCAGTAGTCCCGGCCCATCGGGTCGAAATGAGCAGTTCTTC. Translation gives CASSPGPSGRNEQFF. Variable domain in full (rest from reference TRBV19 and TRBJ2-1): DGGITQSPKYLFRKEGQNVTLSCEQNLNHDAMYWYRQDPGQGLRLIYYSQIVNDFQKGDIAEGYSVSREKKESFPLTVTSAQKNPTAFYLCASSPGPSGRNEQFFGPGTRLTVL.

V is TRBV4-2 and J is TRBJ2-7, with D perhaps TRBD1 or TRBD2 (5 bases each). There are 16 residues in the CDR3. The V end lost 4 bases, the J end lost 2 bases, and 18 bases lay between the germline ends. Per the germline V gene, CDR1 is LGHNA and CDR2 is YNFKEQ. CDR3 coding DNA: TGTGCCAGCAGCCGAACCTCGACTGGGACCCCCTACGAGCAGTACTTC. Translating it yields CASSRTSTGTPYEQYF.

The gene calls are TRBV28 and TRBJ1-5; D remains unclear. Germline lookup yields CDR1 MDHEN and CDR2 SYDVKM. V was cut by 4 bases and J by 1 base, with 8 bases left in between. The CDR3 extends over 14 amino acids. DNA of the CDR3: TGTGCCAGCAGTTCAATCAGAAGCAATCAGCCCCAGCATTTT. This codes for CASSSIRSNQPQHF.

The chain combines TRBV27 with TRBJ1-1; D ambiguous. Germline CDR1 MNHEY, CDR2 SMNVEV (reference sequence). V was cut by 7 bases and J by 2 bases, with 2 bases left in between. This CDR3 region has 10 residues. CDR3 amino acids: CASTNTEAFF. For the CDR3, the DNA is TGTGCCAGCACCAACACTGAAGCTTTCTTT.

The CDR3 region is CASSLGRIEEGASLYNEQFF. The CDR3, as DNA: TGTGCCAGCAGTTTGGGCCGGATCGAAGAGGGGGCCTCCCTCTACAATGAGCAGTTCTTC. The chain recombines TRBV28 with TRBJ2-1; the match to TRBD1 covers 7 bases. This CDR3 comprises 20 residues. From germline, CDR1 is MDHEN and CDR2 SYDVKM. V shed 3 bases and J 3 bases; nucleotides not matched to a gene: 20.

V and J are TRBV4-3 and TRBJ2-7; a possible D gene is TRBD2 (6 bases). V lost 1 base to trimming and J lost 7 bases, with 17 bases between them. The CDR3 runs to 15 residues. Germline values: CDR1 LGHNA, CDR2 YSLEER. The CDR3 loop is CASSQVGSRAGEQYF. CDR3 DNA sequence: TGCGCCAGCAGCCAAGTAGGAAGCAGGGCGGGGGAGCAGTACTTC.

The V gene is TRBV21-1, the J gene TRBJ1-5. TRBV21-1 is assigned pseudogene status. The CDR3 runs to 17 residues. CDR3 nucleotides: TGTGCCAGCAGCAGAATCCCGAGTGGGCGGAGCAATCAGCCCCAGCATTTT. It is translated as CASSRIPSGRSNQPQHF.

V usage is TRBV19 and J usage is TRBJ1-4; the D gene is possibly TRBD1 (6 bases). The CDR3 consists of 15 residues. Per germline, CDR1 LNHDA and CDR2 SQIVND (reference sequence). Trimming pared 6 bases from V and 7 bases from J, leaving 18 bases between. Here the CDR3 reads CASRDSQGIGEKLFF. CDR3 nucleotides: TGTGCCAGTAGGGACTCCCAGGGGATCGGTGAAAAACTGTTTTTT.